Included here is one TCR beta chain sequence, with context. Germline loops: CDR1 LGHDT, CDR2 YNNKEL (reference sequence). V gave up 1 base and J gave up 6 bases, with 13 bases separating them. This CDR3 has 14 amino acids. These data belong to a study of blood T cell repertoires in COVID-19. Across the study: Samples taken during acute and convalescent COVID-19 were collected in the United States, Italy and Spain.

Assay used: immunoSEQ multiplex PCR; TCRdb lists only in-frame clones, some missing. The table has over 150,000 clones, around nine tenths seen once. This sequence originates from a woman under 30 who had recovered from COVID-19. The chain uses TRBV3-1 (or the pseudogene TRBV3-2) and TRBJ2-7; D is ambiguous. The sequencing sample was made of peripheral blood. The CDR3 nucleotides are TGTGCCAGCAGCCAAGGCCTGGAGTTTTCCGAGCAGTACTTC. Translating gives CASSQGLEFSEQYF.